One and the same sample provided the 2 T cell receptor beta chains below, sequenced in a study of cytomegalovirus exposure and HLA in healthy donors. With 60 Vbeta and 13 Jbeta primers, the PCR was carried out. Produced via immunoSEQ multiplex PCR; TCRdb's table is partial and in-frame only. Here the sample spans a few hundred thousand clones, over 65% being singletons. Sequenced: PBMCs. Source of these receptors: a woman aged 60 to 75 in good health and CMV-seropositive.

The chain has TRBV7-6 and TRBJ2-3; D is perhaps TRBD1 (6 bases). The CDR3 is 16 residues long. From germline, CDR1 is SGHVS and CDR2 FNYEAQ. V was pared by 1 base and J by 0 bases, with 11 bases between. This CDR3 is CASSLVGGVSTDTQYF. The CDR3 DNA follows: TGTGCCAGCAGCTTAGTAGGGGGAGTAAGCACAGATACGCAGTATTTT.

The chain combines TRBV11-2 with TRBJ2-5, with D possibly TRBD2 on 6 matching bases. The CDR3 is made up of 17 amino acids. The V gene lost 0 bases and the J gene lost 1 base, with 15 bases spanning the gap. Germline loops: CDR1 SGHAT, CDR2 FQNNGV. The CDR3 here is CASSLDGGGGIQETQYF. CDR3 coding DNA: TGTGCCAGCAGCTTAGATGGGGGAGGAGGGATCCAAGAGACCCAGTACTTC. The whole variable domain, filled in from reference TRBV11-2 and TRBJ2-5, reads EAGVAQSPRYKIIEKRQSVAFWCNPISGHATLYWYQQILGQGPKLLIQFQNNGVVDDSQLPKDRFSAERLKGVDSTLKIQPAKLEDSAVYLCASSLDGGGGIQETQYFGPGTRLLVL.